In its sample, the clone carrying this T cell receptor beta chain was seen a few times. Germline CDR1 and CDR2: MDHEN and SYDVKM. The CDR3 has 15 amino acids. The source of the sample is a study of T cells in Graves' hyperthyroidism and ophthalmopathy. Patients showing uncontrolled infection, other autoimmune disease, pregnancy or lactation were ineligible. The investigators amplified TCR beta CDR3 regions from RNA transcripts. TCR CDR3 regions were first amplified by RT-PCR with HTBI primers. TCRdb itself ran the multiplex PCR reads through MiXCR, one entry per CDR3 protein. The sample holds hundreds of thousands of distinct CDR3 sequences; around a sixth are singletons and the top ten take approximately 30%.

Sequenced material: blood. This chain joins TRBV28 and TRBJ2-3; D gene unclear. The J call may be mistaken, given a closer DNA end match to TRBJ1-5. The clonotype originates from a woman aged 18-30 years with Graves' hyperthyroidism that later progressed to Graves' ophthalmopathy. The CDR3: CASSRLAGGSDTQHF. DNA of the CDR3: TGTGCCAGCAGTCGTCTAGCGGGAGGATCAGATACGCAGCATTTT.